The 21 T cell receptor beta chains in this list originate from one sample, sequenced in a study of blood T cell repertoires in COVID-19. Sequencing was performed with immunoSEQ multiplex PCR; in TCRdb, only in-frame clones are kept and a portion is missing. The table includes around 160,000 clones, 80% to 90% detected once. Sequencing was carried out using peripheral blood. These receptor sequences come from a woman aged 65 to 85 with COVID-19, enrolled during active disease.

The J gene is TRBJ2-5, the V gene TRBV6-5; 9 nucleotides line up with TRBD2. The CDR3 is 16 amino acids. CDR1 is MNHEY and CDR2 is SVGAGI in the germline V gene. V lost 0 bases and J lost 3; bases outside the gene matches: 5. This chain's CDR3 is CASSYSGASGEETQYF. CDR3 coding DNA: TGTGCCAGCAGTTACTCGGGGGCTAGCGGGGAAGAGACCCAGTACTTC.

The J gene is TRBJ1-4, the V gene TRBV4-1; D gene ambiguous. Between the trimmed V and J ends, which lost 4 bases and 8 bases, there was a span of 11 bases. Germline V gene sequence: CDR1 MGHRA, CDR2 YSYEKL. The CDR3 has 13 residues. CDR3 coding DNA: TGCGCCAGCAGCCTCCGGGTTCAGGAAAAACTGTTTTTT. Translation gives CASSLRVQEKLFF.

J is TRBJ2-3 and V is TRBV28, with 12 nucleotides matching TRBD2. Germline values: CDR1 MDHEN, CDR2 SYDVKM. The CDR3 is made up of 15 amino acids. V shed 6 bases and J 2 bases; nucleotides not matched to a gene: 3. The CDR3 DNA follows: TGTGCCAGCAGCCGACTAGCGGGGGACACAGATACGCAGTATTTT. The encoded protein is CASSRLAGDTDTQYF.

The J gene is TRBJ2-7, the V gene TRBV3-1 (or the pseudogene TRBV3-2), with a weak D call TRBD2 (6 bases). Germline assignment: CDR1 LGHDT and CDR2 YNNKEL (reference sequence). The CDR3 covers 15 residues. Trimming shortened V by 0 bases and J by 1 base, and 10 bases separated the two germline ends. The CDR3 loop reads CASSQDPGRSYEQYF. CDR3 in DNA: TGTGCCAGCAGCCAAGATCCAGGGAGGTCCTACGAGCAGTACTTC.

CDR3 residues: CASRRDRGNYGYTF. CDR3 DNA sequence: TGTGCCAGCAGAAGGGACAGGGGAAACTATGGCTACACCTTC. The chain employs TRBV2 and TRBJ1-2; 10 bases are a match to TRBD1. CDR1 SNHLY and CDR2 FYNNEI come from the germline V gene. This CDR3 spans 14 amino acids. Trimming cost V 6 bases and J 2 bases; bases outside gene matches: 3.

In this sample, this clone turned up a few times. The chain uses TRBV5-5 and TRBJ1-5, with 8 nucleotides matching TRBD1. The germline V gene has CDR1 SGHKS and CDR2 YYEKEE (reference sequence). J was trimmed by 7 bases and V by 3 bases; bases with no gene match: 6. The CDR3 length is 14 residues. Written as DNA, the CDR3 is TGTGCCAGCAGCTCGAAAAACAGGGGGCAGCCCCAGCATTTT. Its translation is CASSSKNRGQPQHF.

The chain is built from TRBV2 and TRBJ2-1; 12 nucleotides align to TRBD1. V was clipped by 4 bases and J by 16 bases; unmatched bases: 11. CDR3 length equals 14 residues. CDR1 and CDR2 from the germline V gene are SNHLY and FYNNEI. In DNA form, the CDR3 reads TGTGCCAGCAGTGTCTCTTTTGGGACAGGGGGCTTATTCTTC. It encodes CASSVSFGTGGLFF.

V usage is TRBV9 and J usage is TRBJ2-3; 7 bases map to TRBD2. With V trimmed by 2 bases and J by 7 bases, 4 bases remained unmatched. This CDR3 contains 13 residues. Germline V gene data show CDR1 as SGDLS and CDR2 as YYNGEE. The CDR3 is CASSVGGGNTQYF. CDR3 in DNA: TGTGCCAGCAGCGTGGGGGGAGGGAATACGCAGTATTTT.

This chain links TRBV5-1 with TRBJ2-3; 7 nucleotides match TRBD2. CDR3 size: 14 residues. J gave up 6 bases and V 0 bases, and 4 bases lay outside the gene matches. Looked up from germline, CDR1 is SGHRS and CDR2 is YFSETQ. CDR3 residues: CASSLGTSSDTQYF. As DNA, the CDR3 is TGCGCCAGCAGCTTGGGGACTAGTTCCGATACGCAGTATTTT. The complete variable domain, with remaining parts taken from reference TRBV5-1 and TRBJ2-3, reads KAGVTQTPRYLIKTRGQQVTLSCSPISGHRSVSWYQQTPGQGLQFLFEYFSETQRNKGNFPGRFSGRQFSNSRSEMNVSTLELGDSALYLCASSLGTSSDTQYFGPGTRLTVL.

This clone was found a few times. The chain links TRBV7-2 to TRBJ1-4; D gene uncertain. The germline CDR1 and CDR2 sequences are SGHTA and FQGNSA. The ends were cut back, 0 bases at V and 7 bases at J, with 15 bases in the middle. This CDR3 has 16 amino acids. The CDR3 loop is CASSLAQDRYPEKLFF. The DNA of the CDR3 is TGTGCCAGCAGCTTAGCGCAGGATAGGTATCCTGAAAAACTGTTTTTT.

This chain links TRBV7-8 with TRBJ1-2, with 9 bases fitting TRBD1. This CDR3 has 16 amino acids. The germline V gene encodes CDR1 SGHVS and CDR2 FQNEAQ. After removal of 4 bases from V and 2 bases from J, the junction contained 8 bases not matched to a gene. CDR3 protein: CASSSSHRGPNYGYTF. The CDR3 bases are TGTGCCAGCAGCTCCAGCCACAGGGGGCCCAACTATGGCTACACCTTC.

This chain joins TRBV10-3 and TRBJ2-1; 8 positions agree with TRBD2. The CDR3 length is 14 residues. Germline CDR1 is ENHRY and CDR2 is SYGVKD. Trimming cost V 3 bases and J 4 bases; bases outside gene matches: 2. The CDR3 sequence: CAISDSGDYNEQFF. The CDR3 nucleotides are TGTGCCATCAGTGATAGCGGGGATTACAATGAGCAGTTCTTC.

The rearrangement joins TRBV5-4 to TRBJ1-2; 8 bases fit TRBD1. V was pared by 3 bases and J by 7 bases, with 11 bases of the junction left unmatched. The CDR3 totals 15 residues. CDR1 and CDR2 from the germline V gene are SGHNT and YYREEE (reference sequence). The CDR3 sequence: CASSSTQGARVGYTF. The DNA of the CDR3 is TGTGCCAGCAGCTCGACGCAGGGGGCGCGGGTTGGCTACACCTTC. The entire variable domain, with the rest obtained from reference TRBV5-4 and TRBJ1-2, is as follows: ETGVTQSPTHLIKTRGQQVTLRCSSQSGHNTVSWYQQALGQGPQFIFQYYREEENGRGNFPPRFSGLQFPNYSSELNVNALELDDSALYLCASSSTQGARVGYTFGSGTRLTVV.

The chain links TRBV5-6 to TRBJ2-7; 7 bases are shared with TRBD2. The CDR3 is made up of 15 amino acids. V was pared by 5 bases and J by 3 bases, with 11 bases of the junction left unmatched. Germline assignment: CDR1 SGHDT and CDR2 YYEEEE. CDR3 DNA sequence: TGTGCCAGCAGGGGCCGCGGGGAGGGTGGCTACGAGCAGTACTTC. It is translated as CASRGRGEGGYEQYF. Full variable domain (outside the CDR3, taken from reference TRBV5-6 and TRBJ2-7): DAGVTQSPTHLIKTRGQQVTLRCSPKSGHDTVSWYQQALGQGPQFIFQYYEEEERQRGNFPDRFSGHQFPNYSSELNVNALLLGDSALYLCASRGRGEGGYEQYFGPGTRLTVT.

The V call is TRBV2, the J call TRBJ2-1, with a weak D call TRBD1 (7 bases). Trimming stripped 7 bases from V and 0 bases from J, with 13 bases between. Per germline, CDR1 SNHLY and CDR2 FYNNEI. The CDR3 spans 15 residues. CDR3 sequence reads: CASTLQGGSYNEQFF. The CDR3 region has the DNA TGTGCCAGCACCTTGCAGGGGGGCTCCTACAATGAGCAGTTCTTC.

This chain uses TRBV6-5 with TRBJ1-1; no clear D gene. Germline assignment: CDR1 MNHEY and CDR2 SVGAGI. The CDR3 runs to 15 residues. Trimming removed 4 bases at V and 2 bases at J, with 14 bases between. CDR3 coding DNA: TGTGCCAGCAGTTCCCTGGTTCTGGCTAACACTGAAGCTTTCTTT. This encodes CASSSLVLANTEAFF.

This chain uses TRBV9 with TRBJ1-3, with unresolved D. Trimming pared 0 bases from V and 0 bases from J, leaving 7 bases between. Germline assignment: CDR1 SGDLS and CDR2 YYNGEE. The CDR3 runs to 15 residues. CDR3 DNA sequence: TGTGCCAGCAGCGTAGAGTACGGCTCTGGAAACACCATATATTTT. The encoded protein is CASSVEYGSGNTIYF.

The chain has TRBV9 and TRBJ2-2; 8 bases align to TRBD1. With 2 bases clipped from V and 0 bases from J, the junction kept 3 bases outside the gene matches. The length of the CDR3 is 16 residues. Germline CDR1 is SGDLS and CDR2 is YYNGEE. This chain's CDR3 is CASSVGQGSNTGELFF. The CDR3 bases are TGTGCCAGCAGCGTCGGACAGGGTTCGAACACCGGGGAGCTGTTTTTT.

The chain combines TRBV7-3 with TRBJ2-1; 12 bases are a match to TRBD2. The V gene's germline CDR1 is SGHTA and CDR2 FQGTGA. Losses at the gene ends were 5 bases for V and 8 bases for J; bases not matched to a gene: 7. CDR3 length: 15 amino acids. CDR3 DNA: TGTGCCAGCAGCCAGACTAGCGGGGGTTGGGATGAGCAGTTCTTC. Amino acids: CASSQTSGGWDEQFF. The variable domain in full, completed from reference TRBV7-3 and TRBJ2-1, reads GAGVSQTPSNKVTEKGKYVELRCDPISGHTALYWYRQSLGQGPEFLIYFQGTGAADDSGLPNDRFFAVRPEGSVSTLKIQRTERGDSAVYLCASSQTSGGWDEQFFGPGTRLTVL.

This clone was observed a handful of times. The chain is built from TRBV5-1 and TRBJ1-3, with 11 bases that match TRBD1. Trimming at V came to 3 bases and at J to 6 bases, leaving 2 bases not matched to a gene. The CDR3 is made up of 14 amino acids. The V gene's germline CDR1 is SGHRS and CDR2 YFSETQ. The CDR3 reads CASSWGQGVNTIYF. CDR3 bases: TGCGCCAGCAGCTGGGGACAGGGGGTAAACACCATATATTTT.

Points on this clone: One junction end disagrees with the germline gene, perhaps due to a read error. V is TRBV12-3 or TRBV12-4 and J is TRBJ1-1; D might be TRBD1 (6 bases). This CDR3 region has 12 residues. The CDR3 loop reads CASRVPGHGTFF. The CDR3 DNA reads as TGTGCCAGCAGAGTCCCGGGACACGGAACCTTTTTT.